The 23 T cell receptor beta chains reported below all come from one sample, sequenced in a study of beta chain features in type 1 diabetes. Their target antigens are unknown. General study results and limits: Significant though moderate, a shortening of TCRB CDR3s appeared in all four CD4+ subsets of Type 1 diabetes patients.

TCRB transcripts that were expressed got sequenced, as all of the isolated RNA had been reverse transcribed. Some clones are missing from TCRdb's copy, which holds only in-frame ones; the method was immunoSEQ multiplex PCR. There are nearly 350,000 clones in the sample; around 9.7% occur only once, and about 1% lies in the top ten. The material sequenced was central memory CD4+ T cells from blood. The source of these receptors is a man under 40 with type 1 diabetes.

This clone was recorded at least ten times. The CDR3 coding sequence is TGTGCCAGCGCCCCCGGCTCCGCCGGCAATGAGCAGTTCTTC. This translates into CASAPGSAGNEQFF. V usage is TRBV7-9 and J usage is TRBJ2-1; no reliable D call. This CDR3 contains 14 residues. Trimming left V 8 bases short and J 6 bases short, with 17 bases between. The germline CDR1 and CDR2 sequences are SEHNR and FQNEAQ (reference sequence).

This clone showed up just a few times. The genes are TRBV6-5 and TRBJ2-7; D call uncertain. There are 15 residues in the CDR3. V lost 0 bases and J 2 bases, leaving 11 bases between the germline ends. CDR1 is MNHEY, CDR2 SVGAGI, per germline. CDR3 sequence reads: CASSYSALPTYEQYF. Written as DNA, the CDR3 is TGTGCCAGCAGTTACTCAGCTCTTCCCACCTACGAGCAGTACTTC.

The chain uses TRBV5-8 and TRBJ1-1, with D uncertain. Germline loops: CDR1 SGHTS, CDR2 YDEGEE. CDR3 length equals 15 residues. Trimming left V 2 bases short and J 1 base short, with 12 bases between. The CDR3 DNA is TGTGCCAGCAGCTTCGGGGAGAACGGGAACACTGAAGCTTTCTTT. This gives the protein CASSFGENGNTEAFF.

This clone was counted between two and nine times. The J gene is TRBJ2-7, the V gene TRBV5-1; TRBD1 might be the D (6 bases). The CDR3 runs to 16 residues. V gave up 0 bases and J gave up 3 bases, with 16 bases separating them. Germline assignment: CDR1 SGHRS and CDR2 YFSETQ. The CDR3 sequence is CASSLAADSGIYEQYF. The DNA of the CDR3 is TGCGCCAGCAGCTTGGCAGCGGACAGTGGGATCTACGAGCAGTACTTC.

This clone was picked up a small number of times. The chain recombines TRBV6-5 with TRBJ2-1; tentatively, D is TRBD1 or TRBD2 (5 bases each). V gave up 6 bases and J gave up 8 bases, with 11 bases separating them. Germline assignment: CDR1 MNHEY and CDR2 SVGAGI. The CDR3 sequence is 12 residues long. CDR3 amino acids: CASSDPGHEQFF. The CDR3 DNA reads TGTGCCAGCAGCGACCCGGGGCATGAGCAGTTCTTC.

This clone was detected a few times. The rearrangement uses TRBV19 and TRBJ2-5; D might be TRBD1 (6 bases). Germline V gives CDR1 LNHDA, CDR2 SQIVND (reference sequence). Trimming pared 3 bases from V and 2 bases from J, leaving 10 bases between. The CDR3 loop spans 14 amino acids. This chain's CDR3 is CASSIQQGQETQYF. The CDR3 DNA reads as TGTGCCAGTAGTATCCAACAGGGTCAAGAGACCCAGTACTTC.

The chain recombines TRBV5-1 with TRBJ2-1, with 13 bases lining up with TRBD2. With V trimmed by 0 bases and J by 7 bases, 4 bases remained unmatched. Germline V gene data show CDR1 as SGHRS and CDR2 as YFSETQ. The CDR3 runs to 16 residues. The CDR3 loop reads CASSLAPTSGGNEQFF. Written as DNA, the CDR3 is TGCGCCAGCAGCTTGGCCCCGACTAGCGGGGGGAATGAGCAGTTCTTC.

This clone was recorded many times. The chain combines TRBV9 with TRBJ1-1; D gene unclear. V lost 0 bases and J lost 10, with 13 bases in between. Germline V CDR1 and CDR2: SGDLS, YYNGEE. The CDR3 is 13 amino acids. The CDR3 DNA reads TGTGCCAGCAGCGTAGATGCGGGCTCAATAGCTTTCTTT. It yields the protein CASSVDAGSIAFF. Full variable domain (remainder filled in from reference TRBV9 and TRBJ1-1): DSGVTQTPKHLITATGQRVTLRCSPRSGDLSVYWYQQSLDQGLQFLIQYYNGEERAKGNILERFSAQQFPDLHSELNLSSLELGDSALYFCASSVDAGSIAFFGQGTRLTVV.

This clone occurred a few times. The V gene is TRBV5-4, the J gene TRBJ2-1; 7 positions match TRBD1. The V segment lost 7 bases and the J segment 8 bases; nucleotides outside the gene matches: 9. The CDR3 extends over 13 amino acids. Looked up from germline, CDR1 is SGHNT and CDR2 is YYREEE (reference sequence). CDR3 DNA: TGTGCCAGCTACCTCCAAGGGGGCGATGAGCAGTTCTTC. Translation gives CASYLQGGDEQFF.

This clone was detected only a few times. An end of the junction does not agree with germline; a read error may underlie this. The chain links TRBV2 to TRBJ2-1; 9 nucleotides agree with TRBD1. CDR1 is SNHLY, CDR2 FYNNEI, per germline. The CDR3 totals 16 residues. CDR3 in amino acids: CATSDSRDRVRDEQFF. For the CDR3, the DNA is TGTGCCACCAGTGACAGTCGGGACAGGGTCCGCGATGAGCAGTTCTTC. Looking up the rest from reference TRBV2 and TRBJ2-1 gives the full variable domain: EPEVTQTPSHQVTQMGQEVILRCVPISNHLYFYWYRQILGQKVEFLVSFYNNEISEKSEIFDDQFSVERPDGSNFTLKIRSTKLEDSAMYFCATSDSRDRVRDEQFFGPGTRLTVL.

The chain combines TRBV7-9 with TRBJ1-2; D gene uncertain. Trimming pared 5 bases from V and 6 bases from J, leaving 16 bases between. The V gene's germline CDR1 is SEHNR and CDR2 FQNEAQ (reference sequence). This CDR3 contains 14 residues. In nucleotides, the CDR3 is TGTGCCAGCAGCCCAAGCGGGAGTGTTGATGGCTACACCTTC. Translating gives CASSPSGSVDGYTF.

This clone was seen only a few times. This chain uses TRBV6-6 with TRBJ2-3; a possible D gene is TRBD1 (5 bases). Deletions cut 4 bases from V and 5 bases from J, with 10 bases between. Germline CDR1 is MNHNY and CDR2 is SVGAGI (reference sequence). The CDR3 length is 13 residues. The CDR3 sequence is CASSSRVRDTQYF. DNA of the CDR3: TGTGCCAGCAGTTCCAGGGTTAGAGATACGCAGTATTTT.

The table lists this clone with a count of one. The chain combines TRBV5-1 with TRBJ2-5; D possibly corresponds to TRBD1 (6 bases). There are 14 residues in the CDR3. V was trimmed by 4 bases and J by 1 base, leaving 11 bases between them. The germline CDR1 and CDR2 sequences are SGHRS and YFSETQ. The CDR3 loop reads CASSGGGVQETQYF. The CDR3 DNA follows: TGCGCCAGCAGCGGGGGCGGCGTCCAAGAGACCCAGTACTTC.

At least ten counts were recorded for this clone. The chain employs TRBV5-1 and TRBJ2-7; tentatively, D is TRBD1 (6 bases). The V end was cut by 4 bases, the J end by 1 base, with 12 bases between. The germline V gene encodes CDR1 SGHRS and CDR2 YFSETQ. This CDR3 is 14 amino acids long. CDR3 DNA sequence: TGCGCCAGCAGCGACGGGACATCTTCCTACGAGCAGTACTTC. Protein sequence: CASSDGTSSYEQYF.

V and J are TRBV5-1 and TRBJ2-1, with 12 positions matching TRBD2. Germline V gene lookup returns CDR1 SGHRS and CDR2 YFSETQ. The V segment lost 0 bases and the J segment 0 bases; nucleotides outside the gene matches: 1. The CDR3 covers 17 residues. CDR3 DNA: TGCGCCAGCAGCTTGGGACTAGCGGGGGACTCCTACAATGAGCAGTTCTTC. Its protein is CASSLGLAGDSYNEQFF. The full variable domain, in which reference TRBV5-1 and TRBJ2-1 provide the parts outside the CDR3, is KAGVTQTPRYLIKTRGQQVTLSCSPISGHRSVSWYQQTPGQGLQFLFEYFSETQRNKGNFPGRFSGRQFSNSRSEMNVSTLELGDSALYLCASSLGLAGDSYNEQFFGPGTRLTVL.

This rearrangement joins TRBV27 to TRBJ2-3, with D unclear. V dropped 4 bases and J dropped 4 bases, with 9 bases sitting between them. Germline values: CDR1 MNHEY, CDR2 SMNVEV (reference sequence). This CDR3 comprises 13 residues. DNA of the CDR3: TGTGCCAGCAGTTCCCATCCGGCAGATACGCAGTATTTT. It encodes CASSSHPADTQYF.

The chain employs TRBV4-2 and TRBJ2-5, with 7 bases fitting TRBD2. This CDR3 has 15 amino acids. Per the germline V gene, CDR1 is LGHNA and CDR2 is YNFKEQ. With V trimmed by 1 base and J by 9 bases, 11 bases remained unmatched. This chain's CDR3 is CASSQASAGLGAQYF. The CDR3 DNA is TGTGCCAGCAGCCAAGCGTCAGCGGGGCTGGGGGCCCAGTACTTC.

J is TRBJ2-5 and V is TRBV30; D is unresolved. The CDR3 sequence is 10 residues long. The germline V and J ends were trimmed by 6 bases and 0 bases, with 2 bases remaining between them. Germline V gives CDR1 GTSNPN, CDR2 SVGIG (reference sequence). The CDR3 DNA reads as TGTGCCTGCTACCAAGAGACCCAGTACTTC. Protein: CACYQETQYF.

This chain connects TRBV12-5 to TRBJ2-3; 9 bases are shared with TRBD2. In germline, CDR1 is LGHNT, CDR2 FRNRAP. There are 13 residues in the CDR3. V trimming: 7 bases; J trimming: 11 bases; junction bases outside the gene matches: 10. CDR3 region: CASAQIPLAGQYF. CDR3 nucleotides: TGTGCTAGTGCTCAGATCCCACTAGCGGGGCAGTATTTT.

The chain links TRBV2 to TRBJ1-1, with 10 positions matching TRBD1. Germline V gene sequence: CDR1 SNHLY, CDR2 FYNNEI. The junction had 5 bases not matched to a gene; V was cut back by 6 bases and J by 4 bases. The CDR3 extends over 14 amino acids. The CDR3 nucleotides are TGTGCCAGCAGCGGAGACAGGGGGCCCACTGAAGCTTTCTTT. As protein: CASSGDRGPTEAFF.

This clone was detected a few times. The gene calls are TRBV5-1 and TRBJ2-1; TRBD1 is a possible D gene (5 bases). V was cut by 3 bases and J by 7 bases, with 14 bases left in between. The CDR3 extends over 14 amino acids. Per the germline V gene, CDR1 is SGHRS and CDR2 is YFSETQ. CDR3 sequence (DNA): TGCGCCAGCAGCTCCGGACAAGTTGGGAATGAGCAGTTCTTC. It yields the protein CASSSGQVGNEQFF.

The V gene is TRBV10-3, the J gene TRBJ1-1; D is uncertain. This CDR3 has 15 residues. V lost 6 bases, J lost 4 bases, and 18 bases lay in between. Germline V lookup: CDR1 ENHRY, CDR2 SYGVKD. The CDR3, as DNA: TGTGCCATCAGCGAAACGTCCCTTGACGGCACTGAAGCTTTCTTT. Protein sequence: CAISETSLDGTEAFF.

Worth noting for this clone: A junction boundary mismatches the germline segment, possibly from a read error. The chain joins TRBV27 to TRBJ2-6, with D perhaps TRBD1 (5 bases). The CDR3 is made up of 17 amino acids. Germline V gives CDR1 MNHEY, CDR2 SMNVEV (reference sequence). CDR3 DNA sequence: TGTGCCAGCAGTTTAAAGCCGGGCTCCGCTGGGGCCAACGTCCTGACCTTC. Its translation: CASSLKPGSAGANVLTF.